The 5 T cell receptor beta chains given below trace back to one sample, sequenced in a study of response to subunit inactivated influenza vaccine. TCRdb independently ran MiXCR on the RT-PCR reads; one entry per CDR3 protein. The sample includes roughly 170,000 distinct CDR3 sequences, about 9% seen only once; the top ten take approximately 10%. The sequencing used non-naive T cells sorted from PBMCs, collected on the day of vaccination. Receptors were obtained from a man aged 50-59 years who received an inactivated influenza vaccine.

This clonotype was observed many times. The J gene is TRBJ1-6, the V gene TRBV15; tentatively, D is TRBD1 (5 bases). Germline lookup yields CDR1 LNHNV and CDR2 YYDKDF (reference sequence). Trimming removed 3 bases from V and 10 bases from J, with 10 bases in between. The CDR3 extends over 13 amino acids. The DNA for the CDR3 is TGTGCCACCAGCAGGCGACAGACCTCACCCCTCCACTTT. Amino acids: CATSRRQTSPLHF. Together with reference TRBV15 and TRBJ1-6, the CDR3 gives the full variable domain: DAMVIQNPRYQVTQFGKPVTLSCSQTLNHNVMYWYQQKSSQAPKLLFHYYDKDFNNEADTPDNFQSRRPNTSFCFLDIRSPGLGDTAMYLCATSRRQTSPLHFGNGTRLTVT.

The chain joins TRBV24-1 to TRBJ2-4; 8 nucleotides match TRBD2. J gave up 9 bases and V 2 bases, and 8 bases lay outside the gene matches. The CDR3 extends over 15 amino acids. Germline V CDR1 and CDR2: KGHDR, SFDVKD. The CDR3: CATSDSRAGAIIQYF. CDR3 nucleotide sequence: TGTGCCACCAGTGATTCGAGAGCGGGAGCAATCATTCAGTACTTC.

The chain employs TRBV3-1 and TRBJ2-5, with 7 bases lining up with TRBD1. The length of the CDR3 is 13 residues. The junction had 6 bases not matched to a gene; V was cut back by 6 bases and J by 5 bases. The germline CDR1 and CDR2 sequences are LGHDT and YNNKEL (reference sequence). Written as DNA, the CDR3 is TGTGCCAGCAGACACAGGGGATCGGAGACCCAGTACTTC. The encoded protein is CASRHRGSETQYF.

This clonotype has a handful of counts. The V gene is TRBV12-3 or TRBV12-4, the J gene TRBJ2-5, with D perhaps TRBD2 (5 bases). The CDR3 is 16 residues long. V shed 1 base and J shed 5 bases, with 17 bases lying between them. The CDR3 DNA sequence: TGTGCCAGCAGTTTAGGATCGGGCCTTCGAGGGGAGACCCAGTACTTC. Translation gives CASSLGSGLRGETQYF.

This clonotype was seen many times. V gene TRBV4-3 combines with J gene TRBJ1-3, with D unclear. Germline CDR1 and CDR2: LGHNA and YSLEER. V was trimmed by 0 bases and J by 0 bases, leaving 12 bases between them. The CDR3 loop spans 17 amino acids. CDR3 loop: CASSQDPPAYSGNTIYF. The CDR3 DNA reads TGCGCCAGCAGCCAAGATCCTCCAGCCTACTCTGGAAACACCATATATTTT.